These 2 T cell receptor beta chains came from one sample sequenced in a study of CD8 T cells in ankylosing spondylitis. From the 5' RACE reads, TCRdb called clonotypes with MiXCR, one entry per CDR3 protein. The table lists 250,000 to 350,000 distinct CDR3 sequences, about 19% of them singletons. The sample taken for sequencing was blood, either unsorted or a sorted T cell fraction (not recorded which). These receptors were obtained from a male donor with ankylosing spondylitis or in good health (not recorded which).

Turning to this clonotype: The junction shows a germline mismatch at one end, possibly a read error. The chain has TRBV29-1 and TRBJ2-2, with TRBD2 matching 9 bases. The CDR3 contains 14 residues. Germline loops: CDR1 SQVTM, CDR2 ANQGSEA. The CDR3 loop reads CSVEASGNAGELFF. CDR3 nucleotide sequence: TGCAGCGTTGAGGCTAGCGGGAACGCCGGGGAGCTGTTTTTT.

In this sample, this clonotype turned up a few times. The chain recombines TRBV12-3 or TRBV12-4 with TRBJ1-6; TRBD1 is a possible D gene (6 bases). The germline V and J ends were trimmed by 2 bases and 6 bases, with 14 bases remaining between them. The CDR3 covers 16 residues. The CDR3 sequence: CASSLWGQGINSPLHF. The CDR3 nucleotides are TGTGCCAGCAGTTTATGGGGGCAGGGGATTAATTCACCCCTCCACTTT.